Below are 12 T cell receptor beta chains sequenced from a single sample in a study of early T cells in non-severe SARS-CoV-2 infection. One entry per CDR3 protein, called by TCRdb with MiXCR from the 5' RACE reads. Found here are tens of thousands of distinct CDR3 sequences, 12% of them singletons; the top ten hold about 4.5%. Material: whole blood. These receptors came from an adult who was a healthcare worker with PCR-confirmed SARS-CoV-2 infection or an uninfected control (not recorded which).

In its sample, this clonotype was seen many times. The chain has TRBV7-6 and TRBJ2-3, with 7 positions matching TRBD2. The V gene's germline CDR1 is SGHVS and CDR2 FNYEAQ. The ends lost 3 bases at V and 1 base at J; junction bases unmatched: 10. This CDR3 region has 17 residues. CDR3 sequence reads: CASSLGVLSGGTDTQYF. The DNA of the CDR3 is TGTGCCAGCAGCTTGGGGGTATTAAGCGGGGGCACAGATACGCAGTATTTT.

This chain links TRBV20-1 with TRBJ1-5; 9 nucleotides agree with TRBD1. The CDR3 covers 14 residues. CDR1 DFQATT and CDR2 SNEGSKA come from the germline V gene (reference sequence). J lost 3 bases, V lost 6 bases, and 6 bases had no gene match. The chain's CDR3 is CSALTGGPNQPQHF. In DNA form, the CDR3 reads TGCAGTGCCCTGACAGGGGGTCCCAATCAGCCCCAGCATTTT.

J is TRBJ2-1 and V is TRBV5-1, with D unclear. Trimming pared 3 bases from V and 5 bases from J, leaving 12 bases between. CDR3 length: 14 amino acids. The germline V gene encodes CDR1 SGHRS and CDR2 YFSETQ. The DNA of the CDR3 is TGCGCCAGCAGCTGGAGCGCTGCCAACAATGAGCAGTTCTTC. Protein sequence: CASSWSAANNEQFF.

V usage is TRBV29-1 and J usage is TRBJ2-3, with D perhaps given as TRBD1 or TRBD2 (6 bases each). The V end was cut by 4 bases, the J end by 4 bases, with 15 bases between. CDR3 size: 14 residues. Germline CDR1 is SQVTM and CDR2 is ANQGSEA. The CDR3 region is CSVVGSGGPDTQYF. DNA for the CDR3: TGCAGCGTTGTGGGCTCCGGGGGCCCAGATACGCAGTATTTT.

This chain joins TRBV9 and TRBJ2-3, with 10 bases that match TRBD2. Unmatched junction bases numbered 15, after V lost 6 bases and J lost 2 bases. Germline values: CDR1 SGDLS, CDR2 YYNGEE. This CDR3 region has 18 residues. The CDR3 region is CASIRAEVAGGNTDTQYF. Here the CDR3 DNA reads TGTGCCAGCATTCGCGCGGAAGTAGCGGGAGGTAACACAGATACGCAGTATTTT. The variable domain in full, completed from reference TRBV9 and TRBJ2-3, reads DSGVTQTPKHLITATGQRVTLRCSPRSGDLSVYWYQQSLDQGLQFLIQYYNGEERAKGNILERFSAQQFPDLHSELNLSSLELGDSALYFCASIRAEVAGGNTDTQYFGPGTRLTVL.

Ten or more counts support this clonotype. This is likely a read error, given that the CDR3 carries no conserved phenylalanine or tryptophan at its end. The chain uses TRBV10-3 and TRBJ2-3; no clear D gene. The CDR3 extends over 11 amino acids. Germline CDR1 and CDR2: ENHRY and SYGVKD. V lost 2 bases to trimming and J lost 7 bases, with 4 bases between them. The CDR3 reads CAISEGNTQYL. As DNA, the CDR3 is TGTGCCATCAGTGAGGGGAATACGCAGTATCTT.

The V and J genes are TRBV20-1 and TRBJ1-2; D is unclear. Trimming cost V 0 bases and J 0 bases, with 11 bases left between them. Germline V gene lookup returns CDR1 DFQATT and CDR2 SNEGSKA (reference sequence). CDR3 size: 15 residues. CDR3 amino acids: CSARDAAETNYGYTF. The CDR3 bases are TGCAGTGCTAGAGATGCGGCAGAGACTAACTATGGCTACACCTTC.

Regarding this clonotype: One base away lies a much larger clone, so this may be a sequencing read error. The CDR3 does not end in the conserved phenylalanine or tryptophan, so this is likely a read error. This rearrangement joins TRBV30 to TRBJ1-1; D is undetermined. Per germline, CDR1 GTSNPN and CDR2 SVGIG (reference sequence). Trimming took off 5 bases at V and 11 bases at J, with 6 bases between the two ends. This CDR3 is built from 8 residues. The CDR3 bases are TGTGCCTGGGACGAGGCTTTCTTA. Encoded protein: CAWDEAFL.

The CDR3 spells CASSHGKRDQETQYF. DNA of the CDR3: TGTGCCAGCAGTCATGGGAAGCGGGATCAAGAGACCCAGTACTTC. This chain connects TRBV6-6 to TRBJ2-5, with 7 bases lining up with TRBD2. This CDR3 has 15 residues. V dropped 5 bases and J dropped 2; count of bases not matched to a gene: 8. Germline CDR1 reads MNHNY; CDR2 reads SVGAGI (reference sequence).

The rearrangement joins TRBV20-1 to TRBJ1-1, with TRBD1 matching over 9 bases. The CDR3 spans 16 residues. CDR1 is DFQATT, CDR2 SNEGSKA, per germline (reference sequence). The J segment lost 6 bases and the V segment lost 1 base, leaving 12 bases of the junction unmatched. The CDR3 sequence: CSARGRDRAWYAEAFF. DNA of the CDR3: TGCAGTGCTAGAGGCCGGGACAGGGCTTGGTATGCTGAAGCTTTCTTT.

This rearrangement joins TRBV3-1 to TRBJ2-6; maybe TRBD2 (7 bases). The V gene's germline CDR1 is LGHDT and CDR2 YNNKEL (reference sequence). The CDR3 contains 17 residues. V was shortened by 3 bases and J by 0 bases, with 12 bases between the two germline ends. Here the CDR3 DNA reads TGTGCCAGCAGCCAGTTGCGGGGGCCCTCTGGGGCCAACGTCCTGACTTTC. Amino acid sequence: CASSQLRGPSGANVLTF.

The chain uses TRBV29-1 and TRBJ2-6; D is unresolved. CDR1 and CDR2 (germline): SQVTM, ANQGSEA. The CDR3 has 12 residues. Trimming stripped 4 bases from V and 4 bases from J, with 5 bases between. For the CDR3, the DNA is TGCAGCGTTGCGGAAGGGGCCAACGTCCTGACTTTC. It specifies CSVAEGANVLTF.